Listed here are 17 T cell receptor beta chains from one sample, sequenced in a study of response to subunit inactivated influenza vaccine. Each CDR3 protein is one row after TCRdb ran MiXCR on the RT-PCR reads. The sample records around 750,000 distinct CDR3 sequences, around 20% being singletons. The starting material was PBMCs from blood, obtained approximately 5 days after vaccination. The source of these receptors is a man aged 50 or older who received an inactivated influenza vaccine.

A few counts support this clonotype. The gene calls are TRBV5-1 and TRBJ2-1, with D possibly being TRBD2 (6 bases). The CDR3 has 19 amino acids. From germline, CDR1 is SGHRS and CDR2 YFSETQ. Trimming shortened V by 3 bases and J by 1 base, and 23 bases separated the two germline ends. The CDR3: CASSSRGFSVGVSYNEQFF. In nucleotides, the CDR3 is TGCGCCAGCAGCTCCCGGGGGTTTTCCGTGGGGGTGTCCTACAATGAGCAGTTCTTC.

V and J are TRBV4-2 and TRBJ2-7; a weak D match, TRBD1 (6 bases). CDR1 is LGHNA, CDR2 YNFKEQ, per germline. This CDR3 contains 16 residues. Trimming cost V 1 base and J 1 base, with 14 bases left between them. The CDR3 DNA sequence: TGTGCCAGCAGCCAAGGGTGGACAGAGAGTTCCTACGAGCAGTACTTC. This encodes CASSQGWTESSYEQYF.

The V and J genes are TRBV20-1 and TRBJ1-4; 10 positions match TRBD1. The trim removed 1 base at V and 7 bases at J, leaving 3 bases unmatched. CDR1 is DFQATT and CDR2 is SNEGSKA in the germline V gene (reference sequence). This CDR3 has 14 amino acids. Here the CDR3 DNA reads TGCAGTGCTAGAGCAGGACAGGGGGGTGAAAAACTGTTTTTT. This encodes CSARAGQGGEKLFF.

This clonotype was counted only a few times. The chain combines TRBV5-1 with TRBJ2-1; 9 positions match TRBD2. This CDR3 spans 16 amino acids. CDR1 is SGHRS and CDR2 is YFSETQ in the germline V gene. V lost 4 bases and J lost 4; bases outside the gene matches: 9. CDR3 bases: TGCGCCAGCAGCGTGGGGAGCGGGGGGACATACAATGAGCAGTTCTTC. Translation gives CASSVGSGGTYNEQFF. Filled out from reference TRBV5-1 and TRBJ2-1, the complete variable domain reads KAGVTQTPRYLIKTRGQQVTLSCSPISGHRSVSWYQQTPGQGLQFLFEYFSETQRNKGNFPGRFSGRQFSNSRSEMNVSTLELGDSALYLCASSVGSGGTYNEQFFGPGTRLTVL.

V and J are TRBV20-1 and TRBJ2-3; possibly TRBD2 for D (5 bases). The V end lost 3 bases, the J end lost 2 bases, and 12 bases lay between the germline ends. CDR1 is DFQATT and CDR2 is SNEGSKA in the germline V gene (reference sequence). The CDR3 consists of 14 residues. The DNA of the CDR3 is TGCAGTGCTAGGGGTCGGGGTTACACAGATACGCAGTATTTT. It yields the protein CSARGRGYTDTQYF.

This clonotype was recorded a few times. The J gene is TRBJ1-4, the V gene TRBV5-6; the D gene is possibly TRBD1 (5 bases). There are 13 residues in the CDR3. Germline loops: CDR1 SGHDT, CDR2 YYEEEE. Trimming removed 3 bases at V and 8 bases at J, with 11 bases between. Written as DNA, the CDR3 is TGTGCCAGCAGCTCCGGGACCATCGAAAAACTGTTTTTT. Translation: CASSSGTIEKLFF.

The V and J genes are TRBV28 and TRBJ2-1; D is unclear. Per germline, CDR1 MDHEN and CDR2 SYDVKM. With 3 bases removed from V and 3 bases from J, the gap between germline ends came to 18 bases. The CDR3 is made up of 17 amino acids. The CDR3 sequence is CASSFPLSGALYNEQFF. As DNA, the CDR3 is TGTGCCAGCAGTTTCCCCCTCTCGGGCGCCCTCTACAATGAGCAGTTCTTC.

The chain couples TRBV2 to TRBJ2-1; D is undetermined. Deletions cut 5 bases from V and 16 bases from J, with 12 bases between. The CDR3 sequence is 10 residues long. Germline V gene lookup returns CDR1 SNHLY and CDR2 FYNNEI. The CDR3 loop reads CASSSRVIFF. DNA of the CDR3: TGTGCCAGCAGTTCGCGCGTAATTTTCTTC. Full variable domain (rest looked up from reference TRBV2 and TRBJ2-1): EPEVTQTPSHQVTQMGQEVILRCVPISNHLYFYWYRQILGQKVEFLVSFYNNEISEKSEIFDDQFSVERPDGSNFTLKIRSTKLEDSAMYFCASSSRVIFFGPGTRLTVL.

The chain links TRBV6-2 or TRBV6-3 to TRBJ2-5; tentatively, D is TRBD1 (6 bases). With 9 bases removed from V and 0 bases from J, the gap between germline ends came to 8 bases. CDR1 and CDR2 (germline): MNHEY, SVGEGT. CDR3 size: 12 residues. CDR3: CASGTNQETQYF. DNA of the CDR3: TGTGCCAGTGGGACAAACCAAGAGACCCAGTACTTC.

This clonotype appeared a few times. The gene calls are TRBV29-1 and TRBJ2-1; maybe TRBD2 (5 bases). CDR3 length: 12 residues. The V end lost 0 bases, the J end lost 9 bases, and 9 bases lay between the germline ends. Germline V CDR1 and CDR2: SQVTM, ANQGSEA. CDR3 DNA sequence: TGCAGCGTTGAAGATCCTGGGAGTGAGCAGTTCTTC. This sequence encodes CSVEDPGSEQFF.

This chain links TRBV9 with TRBJ2-3; 7 bases line up with TRBD1. V was pared by 2 bases and J by 4 bases, with 7 bases of the junction left unmatched. Germline CDR1 is SGDLS and CDR2 is YYNGEE. This CDR3 contains 15 residues. The CDR3 protein is CASSVGTVEPDTQYF. CDR3 in DNA: TGTGCCAGCAGCGTCGGGACAGTGGAACCAGATACGCAGTATTTT. Full variable domain (remainder filled in from reference TRBV9 and TRBJ2-3): DSGVTQTPKHLITATGQRVTLRCSPRSGDLSVYWYQQSLDQGLQFLIQYYNGEERAKGNILERFSAQQFPDLHSELNLSSLELGDSALYFCASSVGTVEPDTQYFGPGTRLTVL.

This clonotype was picked up many times. The CDR3 nucleotides read TGTGCCAGCTCTCTCCTAGGGCTCGGAGGAAACACCATATATTTT. Translation gives CASSLLGLGGNTIYF. V gene TRBV18 combines with J gene TRBJ1-3; no firm D call. Germline-derived CDR1 and CDR2 are KGHSH and LQKENI. CDR3 size: 15 residues. Deletions cut 6 bases from V and 4 bases from J, with 16 bases between.

The chain recombines TRBV15 with TRBJ2-5, with TRBD1 matching over 8 bases. The germline V gene has CDR1 LNHNV and CDR2 YYDKDF (reference sequence). The CDR3 length is 14 residues. J gave up 3 bases and V 3 bases, and 3 bases lay outside the gene matches. CDR3 in amino acids: CATSSRGREETQYF. DNA for the CDR3: TGTGCCACCAGCAGCAGGGGGCGAGAAGAGACCCAGTACTTC.

The chain recombines TRBV12-3 or TRBV12-4 with TRBJ2-2, with D uncertain. CDR3 length: 15 amino acids. V was cut by 5 bases and J by 0 bases, with 10 bases left in between. The CDR3 DNA sequence: TGTGCCAGCAGTCCCAGACTCGCGAACACCGGGGAGCTGTTTTTT. This sequence encodes CASSPRLANTGELFF.

This clonotype was counted ten times or more. The CDR3 spells CATSRDSAGLTEAFF. CDR3 DNA sequence: TGTGCCACCAGCAGAGATAGTGCGGGGCTGACTGAAGCTTTCTTT. The V call is TRBV15, the J call TRBJ1-1, with TRBD1 as a possible D gene (5 bases). V lost 0 bases and J lost 5, with 13 bases in between. The CDR3 is 15 residues long. Germline CDR1 is LNHNV and CDR2 is YYDKDF (reference sequence).

The V call is TRBV29-1, the J call TRBJ1-2, with TRBD1 as a possible D gene (5 bases). CDR1 SQVTM and CDR2 ANQGSEA come from the germline V gene. V was trimmed by 2 bases and J by 4 bases, leaving 11 bases between them. The length of the CDR3 is 13 residues. CDR3 sequence: CSVETRGVYGYTF. CDR3 DNA sequence: TGCAGCGTTGAAACTAGGGGCGTCTATGGCTACACCTTC.

Here the CDR3 reads CASSPRLQSTDTQYF. The CDR3, as DNA: TGTGCCAGCTCACCAAGGCTGCAAAGCACAGATACGCAGTATTTT. The rearrangement uses TRBV18 and TRBJ2-3; no reliable D call. There are 15 residues in the CDR3. The ends were cut back, 2 bases at V and 0 bases at J, with 9 bases in the middle. Germline V CDR1 and CDR2: KGHSH, LQKENI.